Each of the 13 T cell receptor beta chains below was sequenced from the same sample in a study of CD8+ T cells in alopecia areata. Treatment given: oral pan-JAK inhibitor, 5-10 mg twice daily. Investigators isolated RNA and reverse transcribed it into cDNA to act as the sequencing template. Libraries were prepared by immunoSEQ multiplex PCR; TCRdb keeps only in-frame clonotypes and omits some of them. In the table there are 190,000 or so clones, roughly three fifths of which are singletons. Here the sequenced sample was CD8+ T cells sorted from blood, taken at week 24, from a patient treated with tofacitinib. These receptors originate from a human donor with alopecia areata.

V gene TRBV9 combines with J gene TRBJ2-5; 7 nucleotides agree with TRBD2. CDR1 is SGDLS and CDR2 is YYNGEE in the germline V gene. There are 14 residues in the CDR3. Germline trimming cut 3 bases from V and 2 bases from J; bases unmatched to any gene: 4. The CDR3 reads CASSGGGEQETQYF. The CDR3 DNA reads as TGTGCCAGCAGCGGCGGGGGTGAACAAGAGACCCAGTACTTC. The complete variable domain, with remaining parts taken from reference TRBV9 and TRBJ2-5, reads DSGVTQTPKHLITATGQRVTLRCSPRSGDLSVYWYQQSLDQGLQFLIQYYNGEERAKGNILERFSAQQFPDLHSELNLSSLELGDSALYFCASSGGGEQETQYFGPGTRLLVL.

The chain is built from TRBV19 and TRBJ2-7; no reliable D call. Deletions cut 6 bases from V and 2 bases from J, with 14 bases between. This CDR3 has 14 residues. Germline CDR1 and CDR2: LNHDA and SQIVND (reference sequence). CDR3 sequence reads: CASSSGKGTYEQYF. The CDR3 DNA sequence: TGTGCCAGTAGCTCCGGAAAGGGAACCTACGAGCAGTACTTC.

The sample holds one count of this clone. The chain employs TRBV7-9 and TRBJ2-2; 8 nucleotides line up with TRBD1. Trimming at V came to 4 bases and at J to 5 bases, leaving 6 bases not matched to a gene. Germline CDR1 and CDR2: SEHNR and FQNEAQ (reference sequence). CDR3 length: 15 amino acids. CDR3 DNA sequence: TGTGCCAGCAGCTCAGGACAGGGTGGAACCGGGGAGCTGTTTTTT. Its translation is CASSSGQGGTGELFF.

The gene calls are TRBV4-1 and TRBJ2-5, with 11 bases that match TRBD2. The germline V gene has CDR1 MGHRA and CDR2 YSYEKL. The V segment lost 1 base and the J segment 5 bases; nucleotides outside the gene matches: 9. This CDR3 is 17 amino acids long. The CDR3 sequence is CASSQVPSGGLPETQYF. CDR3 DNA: TGCGCCAGCAGCCAAGTTCCTAGCGGGGGGTTGCCGGAGACCCAGTACTTC.

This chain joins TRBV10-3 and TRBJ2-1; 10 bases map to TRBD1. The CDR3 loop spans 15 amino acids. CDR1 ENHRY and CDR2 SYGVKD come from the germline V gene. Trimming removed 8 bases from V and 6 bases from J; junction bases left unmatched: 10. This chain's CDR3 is CAIGEPGQGSNEQFF. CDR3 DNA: TGTGCCATCGGAGAACCGGGACAGGGGTCCAATGAGCAGTTCTTC.

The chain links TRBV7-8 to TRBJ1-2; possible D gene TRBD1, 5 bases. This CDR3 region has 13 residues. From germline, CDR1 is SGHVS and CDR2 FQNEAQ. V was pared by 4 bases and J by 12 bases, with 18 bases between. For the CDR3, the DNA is TGTGCCAGCAGCTCCGGCTACGGCTGGGGCCACACCTTC. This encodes CASSSGYGWGHTF.

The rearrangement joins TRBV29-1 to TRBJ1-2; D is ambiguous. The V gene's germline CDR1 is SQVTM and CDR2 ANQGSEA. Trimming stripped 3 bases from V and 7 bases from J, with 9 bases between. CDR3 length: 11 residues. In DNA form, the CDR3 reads TGCAGCGTTGACACCGGGCTTGGCTACACCTTC. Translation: CSVDTGLGYTF. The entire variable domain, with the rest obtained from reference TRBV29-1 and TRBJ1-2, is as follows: SAVISQKPSRDICQRGTSLTIQCQVDSQVTMMFWYRQQPGQSLTLIATANQGSEATYESGFVIDKFPISRPNLTFSTLTVSNMSPEDSSIYLCSVDTGLGYTFGSGTRLTVV.

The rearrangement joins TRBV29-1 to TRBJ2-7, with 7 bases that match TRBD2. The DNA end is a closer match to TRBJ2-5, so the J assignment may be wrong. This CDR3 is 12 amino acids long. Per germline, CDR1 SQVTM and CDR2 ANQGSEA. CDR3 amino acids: CSVIGGQETQYF. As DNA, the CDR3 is TGCAGCGTTATCGGGGGGCAAGAGACCCAGTACTTC.

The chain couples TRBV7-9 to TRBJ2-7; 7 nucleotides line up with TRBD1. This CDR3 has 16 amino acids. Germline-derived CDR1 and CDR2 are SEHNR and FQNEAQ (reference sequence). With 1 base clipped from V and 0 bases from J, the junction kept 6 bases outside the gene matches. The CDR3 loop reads CASSLVVTGPSYEQYF. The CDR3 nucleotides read TGTGCCAGCAGCTTAGTGGTGACAGGGCCCTCCTACGAGCAGTACTTC. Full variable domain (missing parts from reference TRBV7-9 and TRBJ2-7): DTGVSQNPRHKITKRGQNVTFRCDPISEHNRLYWYRQTLGQGPEFLTYFQNEAQLEKSRLLSDRFSAERPKGSFSTLEIQRTEQGDSAMYLCASSLVVTGPSYEQYFGPGTRLTVT.

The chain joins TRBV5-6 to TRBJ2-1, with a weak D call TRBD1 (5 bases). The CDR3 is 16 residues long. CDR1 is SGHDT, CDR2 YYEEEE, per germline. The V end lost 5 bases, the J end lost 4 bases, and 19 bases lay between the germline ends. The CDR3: CASRPFQGGWYNEQFF. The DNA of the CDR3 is TGTGCCAGCAGACCTTTCCAGGGCGGCTGGTACAATGAGCAGTTCTTC.

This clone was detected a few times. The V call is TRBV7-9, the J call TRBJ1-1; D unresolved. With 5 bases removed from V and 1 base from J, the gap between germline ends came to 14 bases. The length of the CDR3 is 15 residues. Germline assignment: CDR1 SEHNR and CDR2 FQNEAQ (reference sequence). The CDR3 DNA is TGTGCCAGCAGCCCTCGGAGGGCCGAGAACACTGAAGCTTTCTTT. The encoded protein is CASSPRRAENTEAFF.

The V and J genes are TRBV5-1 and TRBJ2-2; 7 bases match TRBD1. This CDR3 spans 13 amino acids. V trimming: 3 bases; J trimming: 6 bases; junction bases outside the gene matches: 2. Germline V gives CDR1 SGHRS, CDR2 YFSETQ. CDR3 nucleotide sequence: TGCGCCAGCAGCTACACAGGGGCCGGGGAGCTGTTTTTT. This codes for CASSYTGAGELFF.

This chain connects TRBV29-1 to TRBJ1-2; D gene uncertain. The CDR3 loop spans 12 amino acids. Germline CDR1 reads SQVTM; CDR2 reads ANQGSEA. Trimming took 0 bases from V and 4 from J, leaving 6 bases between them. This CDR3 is CSVEDGPYGYTF. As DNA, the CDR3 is TGCAGCGTTGAAGACGGGCCCTATGGCTACACCTTC.